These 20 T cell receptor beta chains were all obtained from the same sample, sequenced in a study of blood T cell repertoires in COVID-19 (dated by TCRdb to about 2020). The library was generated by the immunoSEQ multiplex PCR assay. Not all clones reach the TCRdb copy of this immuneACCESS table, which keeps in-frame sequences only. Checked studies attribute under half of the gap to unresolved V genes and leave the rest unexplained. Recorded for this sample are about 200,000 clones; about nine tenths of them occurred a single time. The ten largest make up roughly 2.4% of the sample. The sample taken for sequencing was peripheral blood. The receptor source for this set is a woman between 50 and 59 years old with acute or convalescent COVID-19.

CDR3 in DNA: TGTGCCAGCAGCGCGGGGGGAGAGGAAAAACTGTTTTTT. It encodes CASSAGGEEKLFF. The chain is built from TRBV7-6 and TRBJ1-4; the D gene is possibly TRBD1 (5 bases). Germline V CDR1 and CDR2: SGHVS, FNYEAQ. CDR3 length equals 13 residues. The V end lost 5 bases, the J end lost 8 bases, and 12 bases lay between the germline ends.

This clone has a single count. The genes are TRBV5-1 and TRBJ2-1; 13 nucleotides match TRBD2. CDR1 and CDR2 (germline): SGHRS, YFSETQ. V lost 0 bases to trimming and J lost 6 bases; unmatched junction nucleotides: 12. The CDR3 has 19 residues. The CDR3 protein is CASSLELRLAGGGGNEQFF. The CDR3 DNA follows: TGCGCCAGCAGCTTGGAACTCCGACTAGCGGGGGGAGGAGGCAATGAGCAGTTCTTC.

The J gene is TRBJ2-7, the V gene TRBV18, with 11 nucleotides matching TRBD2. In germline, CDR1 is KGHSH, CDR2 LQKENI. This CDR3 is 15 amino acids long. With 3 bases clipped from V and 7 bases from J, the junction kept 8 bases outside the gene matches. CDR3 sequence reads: CASSPTTSGISEQYF. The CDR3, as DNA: TGTGCCAGCTCACCTACGACTAGCGGGATTTCAGAGCAGTACTTC.

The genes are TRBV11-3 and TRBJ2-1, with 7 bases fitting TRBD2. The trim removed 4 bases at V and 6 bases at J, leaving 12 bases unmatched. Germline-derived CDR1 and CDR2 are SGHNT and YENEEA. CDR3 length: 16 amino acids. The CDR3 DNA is TGTGCCAGCAGCTCCCCCGGGGGAGGGCCTGCCAATGAGCAGTTCTTC. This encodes CASSSPGGGPANEQFF.

DNA of the CDR3: TGTGCCAGCAGCGTAGGAAGCGGGGGGGCTGCTTTGAGCACCGGGGAGCTGTTTTTT. Protein: CASSVGSGGAALSTGELFF. This sequence joins TRBV9 and TRBJ2-2, with 10 bases lining up with TRBD2. CDR1 is SGDLS, CDR2 YYNGEE, per germline. V lost 0 bases and J lost 4; bases outside the gene matches: 12. The CDR3 is 19 amino acids.

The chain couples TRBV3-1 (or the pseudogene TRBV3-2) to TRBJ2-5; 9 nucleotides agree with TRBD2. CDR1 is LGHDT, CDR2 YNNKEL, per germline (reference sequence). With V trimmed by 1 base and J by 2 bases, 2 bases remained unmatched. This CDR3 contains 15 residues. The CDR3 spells CASSQALAGQETQYF. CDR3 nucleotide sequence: TGTGCCAGCAGCCAAGCGCTAGCGGGGCAAGAGACCCAGTACTTC.

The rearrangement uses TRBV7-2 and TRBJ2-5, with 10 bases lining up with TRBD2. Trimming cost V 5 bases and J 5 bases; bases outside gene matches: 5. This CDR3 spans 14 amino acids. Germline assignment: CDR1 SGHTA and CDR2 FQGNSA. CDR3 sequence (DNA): TGTGCCAGCAGCCGCAGCGGGAGGGGGGAGACCCAGTACTTC. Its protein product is CASSRSGRGETQYF.

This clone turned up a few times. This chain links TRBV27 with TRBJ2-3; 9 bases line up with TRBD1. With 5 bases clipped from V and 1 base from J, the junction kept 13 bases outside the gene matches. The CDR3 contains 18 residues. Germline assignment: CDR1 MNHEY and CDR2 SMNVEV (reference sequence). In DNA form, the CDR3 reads TGTGCCAGCAGTAGAATAACCGGGACAGGGATTGGCACAGATACGCAGTATTTT. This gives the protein CASSRITGTGIGTDTQYF.

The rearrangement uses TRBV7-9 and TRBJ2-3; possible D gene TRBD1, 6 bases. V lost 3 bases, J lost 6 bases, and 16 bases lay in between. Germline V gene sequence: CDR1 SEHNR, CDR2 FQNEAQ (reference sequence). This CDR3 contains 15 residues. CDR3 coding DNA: TGTGCCAGCAGCTTCACAGGGACCCCACCGGATACGCAGTATTTT. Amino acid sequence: CASSFTGTPPDTQYF. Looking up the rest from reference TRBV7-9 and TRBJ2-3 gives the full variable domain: DTGVSQNPRHKITKRGQNVTFRCDPISEHNRLYWYRQTLGQGPEFLTYFQNEAQLEKSRLLSDRFSAERPKGSFSTLEIQRTEQGDSAMYLCASSFTGTPPDTQYFGPGTRLTVL.

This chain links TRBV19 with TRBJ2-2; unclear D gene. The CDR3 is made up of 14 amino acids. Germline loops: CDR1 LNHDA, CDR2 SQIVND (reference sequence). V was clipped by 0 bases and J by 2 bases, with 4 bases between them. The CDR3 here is CASSIDFNTGELFF. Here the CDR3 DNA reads TGTGCCAGTAGTATAGACTTTAACACCGGGGAGCTGTTTTTT. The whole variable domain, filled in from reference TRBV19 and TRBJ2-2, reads DGGITQSPKYLFRKEGQNVTLSCEQNLNHDAMYWYRQDPGQGLRLIYYSQIVNDFQKGDIAEGYSVSREKKESFPLTVTSAQKNPTAFYLCASSIDFNTGELFFGEGSRLTVL.

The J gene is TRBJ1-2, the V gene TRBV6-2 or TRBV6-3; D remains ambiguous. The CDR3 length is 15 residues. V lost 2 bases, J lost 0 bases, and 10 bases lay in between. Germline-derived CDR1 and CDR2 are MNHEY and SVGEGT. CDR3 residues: CASSYGSKANYGYTF. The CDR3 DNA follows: TGTGCCAGCAGTTACGGGAGTAAAGCTAACTATGGCTACACCTTC.

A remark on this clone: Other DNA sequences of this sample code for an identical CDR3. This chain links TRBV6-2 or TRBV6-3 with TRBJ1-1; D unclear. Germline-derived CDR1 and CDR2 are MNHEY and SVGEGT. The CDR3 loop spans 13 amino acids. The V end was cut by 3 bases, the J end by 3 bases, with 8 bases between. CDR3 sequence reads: CASSYRRDTEAFF. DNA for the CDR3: TGTGCCAGCAGTTATAGGAGGGACACTGAAGCTTTCTTT.

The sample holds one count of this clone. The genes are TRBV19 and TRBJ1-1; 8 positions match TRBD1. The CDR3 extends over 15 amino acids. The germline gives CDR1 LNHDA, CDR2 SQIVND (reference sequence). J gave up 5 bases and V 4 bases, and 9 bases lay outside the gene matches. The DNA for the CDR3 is TGTGCCAGTAGTAGCCCCCGGACAGGGAGGACTGAAGCTTTCTTT. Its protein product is CASSSPRTGRTEAFF.

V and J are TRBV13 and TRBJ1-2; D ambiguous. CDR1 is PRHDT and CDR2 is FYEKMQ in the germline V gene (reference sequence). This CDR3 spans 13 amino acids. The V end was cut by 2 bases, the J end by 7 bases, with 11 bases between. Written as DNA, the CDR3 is TGTGCCAGCAGCTTAAACTCAGGAGGTGGCTACACCTTC. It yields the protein CASSLNSGGGYTF.

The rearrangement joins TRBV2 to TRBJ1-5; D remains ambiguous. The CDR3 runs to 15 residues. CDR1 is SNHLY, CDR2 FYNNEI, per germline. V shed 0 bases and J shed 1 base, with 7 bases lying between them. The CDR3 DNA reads TGTGCCAGCAGTGAAGCGCTACGGAGCAATCAGCCCCAGCATTTT. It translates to CASSEALRSNQPQHF.

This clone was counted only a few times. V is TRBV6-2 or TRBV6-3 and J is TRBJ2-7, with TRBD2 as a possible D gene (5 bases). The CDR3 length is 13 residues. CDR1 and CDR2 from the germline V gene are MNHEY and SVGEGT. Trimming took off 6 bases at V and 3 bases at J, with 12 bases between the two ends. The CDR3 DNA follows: TGTGCCAGCAGCCCCAGCGGCAGCTACGAGCAGTACTTC. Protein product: CASSPSGSYEQYF.

Here the CDR3 reads CATSDFPGTGKNTEAFF. CDR3 DNA sequence: TGTGCCACCAGTGATTTTCCCGGGACAGGGAAAAACACTGAAGCTTTCTTT. V gene TRBV24-1 combines with J gene TRBJ1-1, with TRBD1 identical over 9 bases. The J segment lost 2 bases and the V segment lost 1 base, leaving 7 bases of the junction unmatched. This CDR3 is 17 amino acids long. The germline CDR1 and CDR2 sequences are KGHDR and SFDVKD.

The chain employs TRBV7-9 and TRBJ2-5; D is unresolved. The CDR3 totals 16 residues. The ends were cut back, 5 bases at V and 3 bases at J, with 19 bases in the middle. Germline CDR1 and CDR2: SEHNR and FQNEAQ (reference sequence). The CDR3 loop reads CASSEELGAPEETQYF. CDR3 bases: TGTGCCAGCAGCGAAGAGCTAGGTGCCCCGGAAGAGACCCAGTACTTC. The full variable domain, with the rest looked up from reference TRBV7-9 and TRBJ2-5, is DTGVSQNPRHKITKRGQNVTFRCDPISEHNRLYWYRQTLGQGPEFLTYFQNEAQLEKSRLLSDRFSAERPKGSFSTLEIQRTEQGDSAMYLCASSEELGAPEETQYFGPGTRLLVL.

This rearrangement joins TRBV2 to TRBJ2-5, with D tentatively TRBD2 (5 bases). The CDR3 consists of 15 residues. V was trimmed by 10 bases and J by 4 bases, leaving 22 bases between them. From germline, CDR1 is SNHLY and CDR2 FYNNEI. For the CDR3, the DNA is TGTGCCACCACGGCGGACGGGATGAAGGCAGAGACCCAGTACTTC. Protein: CATTADGMKAETQYF.

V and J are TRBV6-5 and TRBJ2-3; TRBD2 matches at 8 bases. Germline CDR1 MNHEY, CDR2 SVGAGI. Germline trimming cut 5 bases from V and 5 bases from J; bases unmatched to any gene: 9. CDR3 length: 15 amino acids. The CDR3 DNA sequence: TGTGCCAGCAGTCCCTCCAGCGGGAGTGTAGATACGCAGTATTTT. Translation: CASSPSSGSVDTQYF.